A single sample gave rise to the 24 T cell receptor beta chains below, sequenced in a study of T cells in Graves' hyperthyroidism and ophthalmopathy. There were TCR beta CDR3 regions amplified from RNA transcripts. During a first-round RT-PCR of the TCR CDR3, the HTBI primer set was used. TCRdb used MiXCR to reprocess the multiplex PCR reads, holding one entry per CDR3 protein. The sample lists 550,000 to 800,000 distinct CDR3 sequences, about 15% occurring once. Input material: blood. Every receptor here comes from a man between 18 and 29 years old with Graves' hyperthyroidism.

This clonotype was seen many times. This chain connects TRBV7-6 to TRBJ2-3, with 10 nucleotides matching TRBD2. Germline-derived CDR1 and CDR2 are SGHVS and FNYEAQ. The V and J ends lost 4 bases and 3 bases, in that order; junction bases with no gene match: 10. The CDR3 has 17 residues. CDR3 amino acids: CASSSLSSGGETDTQYF. CDR3 DNA: TGTGCCAGCAGCTCCCTTTCTAGCGGGGGCGAGACAGATACGCAGTATTTT.

The rearrangement joins TRBV20-1 to TRBJ1-6, with a weak D call TRBD1 (5 bases). Germline V lookup: CDR1 DFQATT, CDR2 SNEGSKA (reference sequence). V gave up 3 bases and J gave up 8 bases, with 14 bases separating them. The CDR3 consists of 14 residues. The CDR3 here is CSASRRGIDSPLHF. CDR3 nucleotide sequence: TGCAGTGCTAGTAGGCGGGGGATTGATTCACCCCTCCACTTT.

In its sample, this clonotype was seen many times. The genes are TRBV12-3 or TRBV12-4 and TRBJ1-5; D is ambiguous. V dropped 1 base and J dropped 3 bases, with 7 bases sitting between them. CDR3 length equals 14 residues. The CDR3 spells CASSLVWPNQPQHF. CDR3 DNA sequence: TGTGCCAGCAGTTTAGTGTGGCCCAATCAGCCCCAGCATTTT.

This clonotype occurred a few times. The chain employs TRBV6-5 and TRBJ1-1; D gene ambiguous. The CDR3 is 17 residues long. Between the trimmed V and J ends, which lost 2 bases and 4 bases, there was a span of 20 bases. Germline V gives CDR1 MNHEY, CDR2 SVGAGI. The CDR3 coding sequence is TGTGCCAGCAGTTACCAAGGGATGGGAGGGTTGGGCACTGAAGCTTTCTTT. Its protein is CASSYQGMGGLGTEAFF.

There are a few counts of this clonotype. The chain couples TRBV12-3 or TRBV12-4 to TRBJ2-5; 10 nucleotides align to TRBD2. This CDR3 spans 15 amino acids. J lost 6 bases, V lost 3 bases, and 7 bases had no gene match. The CDR3, as DNA: TGTGCCAGCAGTTTTTTAGCGGGAGGAGGAAAGACCCAGTACTTC. Translating gives CASSFLAGGGKTQYF.

This clonotype was seen repeatedly, ten times or more. The chain uses TRBV28 and TRBJ2-7; TRBD1 might be the D (6 bases). CDR3 length equals 14 residues. Looked up from germline, CDR1 is MDHEN and CDR2 is SYDVKM. V was shortened by 8 bases and J by 5 bases, with 19 bases between the two germline ends. CDR3 sequence reads: CASSPEDRTDEQYF. The CDR3 DNA reads as TGTGCCAGCTCCCCAGAAGACAGGACCGACGAGCAGTACTTC.

This clonotype was observed a few times. This sequence joins TRBV6-1 and TRBJ1-5; 12 positions agree with TRBD1. Trimming at V came to 6 bases and at J to 1 base, leaving 10 bases not matched to a gene. Per the germline V gene, CDR1 is MNHNS and CDR2 is SASEGT. The CDR3 consists of 18 residues. The chain's CDR3 is CASRSHGTGGWSNQPQHF. Here the CDR3 DNA reads TGTGCCAGCAGGTCCCACGGGACAGGGGGCTGGAGCAATCAGCCCCAGCATTTT.

Points on this clonotype: A read error may be the cause here, since a much bigger clone is one base away. The chain links TRBV20-1 to TRBJ2-1; possible D gene TRBD2, 6 bases. V dropped 4 bases and J dropped 8 bases, with 18 bases sitting between them. In germline, CDR1 is DFQATT, CDR2 SNEGSKA (reference sequence). CDR3 size: 14 residues. The CDR3 loop is CSATETRSIHEQFF. The CDR3 DNA sequence: TGCAGTGCTACCGAGACTAGAAGTATCCATGAGCAGTTCTTC.

The CDR3 DNA is TGTGCCAGCAGCCTCTCAGTCTCCTTTCACGGGGAGACCCAGTACTTC. It encodes CASSLSVSFHGETQYF. J is TRBJ2-5 and V is TRBV28; D unresolved. V was trimmed by 6 bases and J by 5 bases, leaving 22 bases between them. The CDR3 spans 16 residues. CDR1 MDHEN and CDR2 SYDVKM come from the germline V gene.

This clonotype was detected a few times. The CDR3, as DNA: TGTGCCAGCAGCCCCCCGCTAAGGACAGGCCAAGAGACCCAGTACTTC. This gives the protein CASSPPLRTGQETQYF. The rearrangement joins TRBV7-9 to TRBJ2-5, with 7 bases identical to TRBD1. CDR1 SEHNR and CDR2 FQNEAQ come from the germline V gene (reference sequence). The CDR3 spans 16 residues. J was trimmed by 1 base and V by 5 bases; bases with no gene match: 10.

The chain uses TRBV7-9 and TRBJ1-5, with TRBD1 matching 7 bases. This CDR3 contains 15 residues. The V gene end was trimmed by 1 base and the J gene end by 6 bases; junction bases not matched to a gene: 6. The germline CDR1 and CDR2 sequences are SEHNR and FQNEAQ (reference sequence). CDR3 loop: CASSLGRDSTQPQHF. The CDR3, as DNA: TGTGCCAGCAGCTTAGGCCGGGACAGTACTCAGCCCCAGCATTTT.

The chain is built from TRBV25-1 and TRBJ2-5; D unresolved. The CDR3 extends over 14 amino acids. Trimming removed 2 bases from V and 5 bases from J, with 12 bases in between. The germline V gene encodes CDR1 MGHDK and CDR2 SYGVNS. This CDR3 reads CASSEIQERETQYF. As DNA, the CDR3 is TGTGCCAGCAGTGAAATCCAGGAAAGGGAGACCCAGTACTTC.

This clonotype was observed many times. The chain couples TRBV24-1 to TRBJ2-5, with D perhaps TRBD1 or TRBD2 (6 bases each). This CDR3 has 17 residues. Germline V gene data show CDR1 as KGHDR and CDR2 as SFDVKD. Trimming pared 1 base from V and 2 bases from J, leaving 16 bases between. For the CDR3, the DNA is TGTGCCACCAGTGATTTTGGCCCCCGGGGGCGACAAGAGACCCAGTACTTC. It yields the protein CATSDFGPRGRQETQYF.

The chain is built from TRBV20-1 and TRBJ1-5; possible D gene TRBD1, 6 bases. Germline loops: CDR1 DFQATT, CDR2 SNEGSKA (reference sequence). This CDR3 has 15 residues. Between the trimmed V and J ends, which lost 1 base and 5 bases, there was a span of 15 bases. This chain's CDR3 is CSARGGRTEYQPQHF. DNA of the CDR3: TGCAGTGCTAGAGGGGGGCGGACAGAATATCAGCCCCAGCATTTT.

The sample holds a few counts of this clonotype. The chain recombines TRBV27 with TRBJ2-3; 8 bases are a match to TRBD2. Germline V gives CDR1 MNHEY, CDR2 SMNVEV (reference sequence). Trimming took 2 bases from V and 0 from J; bases not matched to a gene: 25. The CDR3 is 23 amino acids. CDR3 sequence: CASSLGAGGRDSTTNTSTDTQYF. The CDR3, as DNA: TGTGCCAGCAGTTTAGGGGCGGGAGGACGCGATTCTACCACTAACACTAGCACAGATACGCAGTATTTT.

This clonotype turned up a few times. The chain joins TRBV9 to TRBJ2-7; D is uncertain. Trimming left V 0 bases short and J 6 bases short, with 13 bases between. Germline V CDR1 and CDR2: SGDLS, YYNGEE. This CDR3 has 14 residues. This CDR3 reads CASSVEAVGREQYF. The CDR3 DNA follows: TGTGCCAGCAGCGTAGAAGCTGTTGGGCGCGAGCAGTACTTC.

The chain recombines TRBV7-3 with TRBJ2-3; D not certain. The CDR3 has 13 amino acids. CDR1 and CDR2 from the germline V gene are SGHTA and FQGTGA. V lost 3 bases and J lost 5, with 9 bases in between. The CDR3 here is CASSFSLLDTQYF. The CDR3 nucleotides read TGTGCCAGCAGCTTTAGTTTGTTAGATACGCAGTATTTT.

This clonotype was found many times. This chain's CDR3 is CASSMGQLYNEQFF. For the CDR3, the DNA is TGTGCCAGCAGCATGGGACAGTTATACAATGAGCAGTTCTTC. The chain joins TRBV6-1 to TRBJ2-1; 7 nucleotides line up with TRBD1. Trimming took 6 bases from V and 4 from J; bases not matched to a gene: 6. The germline V gene has CDR1 MNHNS and CDR2 SASEGT. The CDR3 is made up of 14 amino acids.

In regard to this clonotype: This sequence may be a read error, since a much larger clone differs from it by one base. V and J are TRBV28 and TRBJ1-4; TRBD1 matches at 7 bases. Looked up from germline, CDR1 is MDHEN and CDR2 is SYDVKM. The CDR3 is 14 amino acids. CDR3 amino acids: CASTRVGGEEKLCF. CDR3 DNA sequence: TGTGCCAGCACCAGAGTAGGGGGCGAGGAAAAACTGTGTTTT.

A few counts support this clonotype. This rearrangement joins TRBV29-1 to TRBJ2-2, with 8 positions matching TRBD1. Trimming took 4 bases from V and 1 from J; bases not matched to a gene: 2. The CDR3 spans 14 residues. CDR1 and CDR2 from the germline V gene are SQVTM and ANQGSEA. The CDR3 DNA reads TGCAGCGTTGGGACAGGGAAGAACACCGGGGAGCTGTTTTTT. This encodes CSVGTGKNTGELFF.

This clonotype has a count of ten or more. The V call is TRBV28, the J call TRBJ2-1; D unresolved. Germline values: CDR1 MDHEN, CDR2 SYDVKM. The CDR3 spans 14 residues. V was cut by 6 bases and J by 2 bases, with 11 bases left in between. The CDR3 spells CASRPGVTYNEQFF. The CDR3 nucleotides are TGTGCCAGCAGGCCCGGTGTTACCTACAATGAGCAGTTCTTC. Together with reference TRBV28 and TRBJ2-1, the CDR3 gives the full variable domain: DVKVTQSSRYLVKRTGEKVFLECVQDMDHENMFWYRQDPGLGLRLIYFSYDVKMKEKGDIPEGYSVSREKKERFSLILESASTNQTSMYLCASRPGVTYNEQFFGPGTRLTVL.

This clonotype was picked up a small number of times. V gene TRBV9 combines with J gene TRBJ1-1; D is unresolved. V was pared by 0 bases and J by 1 base, with 4 bases between. The CDR3 is 13 amino acids. Germline V gives CDR1 SGDLS, CDR2 YYNGEE. CDR3 sequence reads: CASSVGWNTEAFF. The CDR3, as DNA: TGTGCCAGCAGCGTAGGTTGGAACACTGAAGCTTTCTTT.

This clonotype has only a few counts. The chain is built from TRBV11-2 and TRBJ2-7, with D unclear. The CDR3 extends over 11 amino acids. CDR1 is SGHAT, CDR2 FQNNGV, per germline. Trimming shortened V by 8 bases and J by 7 bases, and 12 bases separated the two germline ends. As DNA, the CDR3 is TGTGCCAGCGAACAGAGAGCGGAGCAGTACTTC. Its translation: CASEQRAEQYF.

The chain employs TRBV29-1 and TRBJ1-2; possibly TRBD1 for D (6 bases). Trimming removed 1 base from V and 4 bases from J, with 10 bases in between. The CDR3 is made up of 13 amino acids. Germline-derived CDR1 and CDR2 are SQVTM and ANQGSEA. CDR3 sequence reads: CSVEAAGAYGYTF. The DNA for the CDR3 is TGCAGCGTTGAAGCGGCAGGGGCCTATGGCTACACCTTC.